This TCR beta chain originates from a study of blood T cell repertoires in COVID-19. Study as a whole: PBMCs, B-cell-depleted T cells, or T cells provided the cDNA or gDNA that made up the material.

Original analysis: Nucleated cell number was recorded as an estimate derived from reference gene primer amplification. TCRdb's copy holds only in-frame clones and misses some; the assay was immunoSEQ multiplex PCR. The DNA was the basis for D and trimming; V, J and clone size are from that table. The table records 250,000 to 350,000 clones, roughly nine tenths of them present only once. Material for sequencing was peripheral blood. The sequence was obtained from a woman in her twenties or thirties with COVID-19, enrolled during active disease.

Written as DNA, the CDR3 is TGTGCCAGTAGTATGCAGGGGGCCGGTCGCAATGAGCAGTTCTTC. This codes for CASSMQGAGRNEQFF. V and J are TRBV19 and TRBJ2-1, with 8 bases fitting TRBD1. The germline CDR1 and CDR2 sequences are LNHDA and SQIVND (reference sequence). This CDR3 contains 15 residues. Trimming took 3 bases from V and 6 from J; bases not matched to a gene: 7.